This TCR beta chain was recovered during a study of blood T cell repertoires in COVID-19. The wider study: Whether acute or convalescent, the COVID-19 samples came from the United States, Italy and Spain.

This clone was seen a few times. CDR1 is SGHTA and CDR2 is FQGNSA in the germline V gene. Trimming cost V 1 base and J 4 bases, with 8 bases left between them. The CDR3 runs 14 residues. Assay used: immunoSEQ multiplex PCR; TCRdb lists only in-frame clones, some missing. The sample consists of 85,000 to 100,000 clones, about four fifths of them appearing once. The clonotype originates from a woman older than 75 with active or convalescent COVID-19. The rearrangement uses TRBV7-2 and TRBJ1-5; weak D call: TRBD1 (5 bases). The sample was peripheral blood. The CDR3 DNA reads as TGTGCCAGCAGCTTAGTGGGGGGGAATCAGCCCCAGCATTTT. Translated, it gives CASSLVGGNQPQHF.